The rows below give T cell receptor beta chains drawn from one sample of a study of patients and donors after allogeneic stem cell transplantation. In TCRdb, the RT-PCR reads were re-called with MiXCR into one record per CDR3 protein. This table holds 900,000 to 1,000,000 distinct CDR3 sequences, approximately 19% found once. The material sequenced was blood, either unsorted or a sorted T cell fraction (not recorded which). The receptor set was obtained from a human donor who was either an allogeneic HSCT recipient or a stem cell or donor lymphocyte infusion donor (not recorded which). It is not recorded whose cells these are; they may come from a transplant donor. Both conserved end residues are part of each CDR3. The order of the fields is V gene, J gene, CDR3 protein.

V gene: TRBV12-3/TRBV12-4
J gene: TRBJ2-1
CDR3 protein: CASFGGQGTYNEQFF

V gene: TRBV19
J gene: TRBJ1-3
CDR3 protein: CASKVFSNSGNTIYF

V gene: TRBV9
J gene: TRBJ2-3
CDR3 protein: CASSVRDSGRLDTQYF

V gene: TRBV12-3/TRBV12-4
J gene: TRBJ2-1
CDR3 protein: CASSTGAVAGGLSYNEQFF

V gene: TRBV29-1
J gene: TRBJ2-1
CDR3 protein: CSVEEDSTNEQFF

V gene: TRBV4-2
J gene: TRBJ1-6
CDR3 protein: CASTTLGEDVVSPLHF

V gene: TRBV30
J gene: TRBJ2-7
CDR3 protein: CAWIRGLGKSYEQYF

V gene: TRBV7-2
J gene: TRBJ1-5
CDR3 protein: CASSLTGTDSNQPQHF

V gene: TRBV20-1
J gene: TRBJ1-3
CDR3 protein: CSARGPGAPSGNTIYF

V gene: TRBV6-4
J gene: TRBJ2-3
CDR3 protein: CASSPRTSRATDTQYF

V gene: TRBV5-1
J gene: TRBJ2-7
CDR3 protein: CASSLAGQGPNEQYF

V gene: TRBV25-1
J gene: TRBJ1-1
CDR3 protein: CASSEEVGNTEAFF

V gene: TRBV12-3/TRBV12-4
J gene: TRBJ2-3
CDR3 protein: CASSFGRSSGSTDTQYF

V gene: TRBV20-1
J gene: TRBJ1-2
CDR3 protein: CSTRTGNGYTF

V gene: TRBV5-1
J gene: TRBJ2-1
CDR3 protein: CASMGLVSHNEQFF

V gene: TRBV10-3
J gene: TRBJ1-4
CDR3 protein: CTFQGRPLKATNEKLFF

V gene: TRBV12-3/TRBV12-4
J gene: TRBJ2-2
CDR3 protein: CASSLAVSGELFF

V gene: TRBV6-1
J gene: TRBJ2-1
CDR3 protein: CASRIGTDSYNEQFF

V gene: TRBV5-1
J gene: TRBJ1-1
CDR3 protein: CASSSRLQREAFF

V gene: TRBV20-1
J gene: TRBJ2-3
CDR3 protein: CSARGASGSTDTQYF

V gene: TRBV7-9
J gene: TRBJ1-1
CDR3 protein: CASSLDAVATEAFF

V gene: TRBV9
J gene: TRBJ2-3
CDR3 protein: CASSGRGKADTQYF

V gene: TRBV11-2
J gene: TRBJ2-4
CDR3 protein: CASSFYPRAEKLAKNIQYF

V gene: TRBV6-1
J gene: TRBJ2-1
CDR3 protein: CASRWGARNEQFF

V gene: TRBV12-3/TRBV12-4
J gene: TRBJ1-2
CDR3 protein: CASSIDITGQGLGYTF

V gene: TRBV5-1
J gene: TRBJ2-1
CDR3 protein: CASSLGGQANEQFF

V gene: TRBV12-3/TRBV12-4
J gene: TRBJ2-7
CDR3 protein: CASSLAGYTYEQYF

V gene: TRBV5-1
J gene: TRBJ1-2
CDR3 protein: CASSLAYPRGLYGYTF

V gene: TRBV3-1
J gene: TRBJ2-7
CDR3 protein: CASSQDLIGSSYEQYF

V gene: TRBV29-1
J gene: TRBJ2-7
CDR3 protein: CSVDGGEQYF

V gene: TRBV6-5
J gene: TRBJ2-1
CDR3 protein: CASSYSEIYNEQFF

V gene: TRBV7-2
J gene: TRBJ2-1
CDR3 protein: CASSRFGLAGYNEQFF

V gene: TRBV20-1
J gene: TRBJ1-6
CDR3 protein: CSARGASKENSPLHF

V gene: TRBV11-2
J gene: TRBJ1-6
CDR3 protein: CASSRTTGRDSPLHF

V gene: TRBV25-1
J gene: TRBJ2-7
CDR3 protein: CASEGTSGTYEQYF

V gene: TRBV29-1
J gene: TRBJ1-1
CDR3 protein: CSGVADLRVFEAFF

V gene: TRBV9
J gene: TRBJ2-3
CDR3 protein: CASSVGGSGYSTDTQYF

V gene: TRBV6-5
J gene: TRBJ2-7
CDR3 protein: CASSRHPDEQYF

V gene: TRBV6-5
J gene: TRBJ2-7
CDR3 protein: CAAGSSYEQYF

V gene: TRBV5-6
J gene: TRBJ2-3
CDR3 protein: CASRTLRGATDTQYF

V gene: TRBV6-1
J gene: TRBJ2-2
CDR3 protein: CASRPGRGLTGELFF

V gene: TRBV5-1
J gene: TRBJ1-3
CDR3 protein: CASSLYGDSGNTIYF

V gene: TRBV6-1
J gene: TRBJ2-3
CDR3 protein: CASSEWTASTDTQYF

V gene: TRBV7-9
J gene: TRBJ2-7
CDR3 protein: CASSLIGTGIYEQYF

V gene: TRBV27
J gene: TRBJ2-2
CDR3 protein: CASSPLRHDTGELFF

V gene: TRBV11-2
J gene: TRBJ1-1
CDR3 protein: CASSPQLGQGQYDTEAFF

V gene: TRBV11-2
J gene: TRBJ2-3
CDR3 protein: CASSLDQGRSAQYF

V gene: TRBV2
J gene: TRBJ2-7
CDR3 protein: CASSGETGVHEQYF

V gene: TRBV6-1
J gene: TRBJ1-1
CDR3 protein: CASSPPRARDNTEAFF

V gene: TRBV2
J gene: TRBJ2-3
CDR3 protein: CASLGAAQYF

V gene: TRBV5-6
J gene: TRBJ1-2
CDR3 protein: CASRPDGADGYTF

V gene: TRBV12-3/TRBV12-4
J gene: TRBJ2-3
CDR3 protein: CASSPGTSGRAGDTQYF

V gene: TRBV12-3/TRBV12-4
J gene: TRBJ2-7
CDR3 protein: CASSPTRDILGYEQYF